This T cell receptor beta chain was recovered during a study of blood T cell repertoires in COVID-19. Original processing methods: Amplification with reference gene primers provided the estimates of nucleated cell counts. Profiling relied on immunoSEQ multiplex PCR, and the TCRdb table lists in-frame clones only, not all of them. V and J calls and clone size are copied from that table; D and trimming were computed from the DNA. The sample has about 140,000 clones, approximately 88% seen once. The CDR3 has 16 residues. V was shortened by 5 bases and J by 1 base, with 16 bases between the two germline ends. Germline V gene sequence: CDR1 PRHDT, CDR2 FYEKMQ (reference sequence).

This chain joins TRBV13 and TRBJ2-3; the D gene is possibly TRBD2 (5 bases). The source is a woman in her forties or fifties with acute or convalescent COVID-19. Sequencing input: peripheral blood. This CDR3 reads CASSPGVRRGTDTQYF. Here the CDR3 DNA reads TGTGCCAGCAGCCCCGGAGTGAGGCGGGGCACAGATACGCAGTATTTT. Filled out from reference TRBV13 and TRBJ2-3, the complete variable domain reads AAGVIQSPRHLIKEKRETATLKCYPIPRHDTVYWYQQGPGQDPQFLISFYEKMQSDKGSIPDRFSAQQFSDYHSELNMSSLELGDSALYFCASSPGVRRGTDTQYFGPGTRLTVL.